This TCR beta chain was identified during a study of blood T cell repertoires in COVID-19. Study-level information: Italy, Spain and the United States were the sources of the convalescent and acute COVID-19 samples. PBMCs, B-cell-depleted T cells, or T cells provided the cDNA or gDNA that made up the material.

Original analysis: From reference gene primer amplification, estimates of nucleated cell counts were derived. Generated by immunoSEQ multiplex PCR, the TCRdb table keeps only in-frame clones and is missing some. The DNA was the basis for D and trimming; V, J and clone size are from that table. The table shows approximately 67,000 clones, with around 88% occurring only once. CDR3 length: 13 amino acids. Germline CDR1 is GTSNPN and CDR2 is SVGIG (reference sequence). J was trimmed by 9 bases and V by 3 bases; bases with no gene match: 5. Sequenced input: peripheral blood. The TCR originated in an elderly woman with acute or convalescent COVID-19. V and J are TRBV30 and TRBJ2-1; 10 positions match TRBD2. CDR3 sequence reads: CAWSASGSSEQFF. DNA for the CDR3: TGTGCCTGGAGCGCTAGCGGGAGTAGTGAGCAGTTCTTC.